This entry is about one TCR beta chain. What it recognizes is unknown. V was pared by 3 bases and J by 3 bases, with 4 bases of the junction left unmatched. The length of the CDR3 is 14 residues. The germline V gene encodes CDR1 SGHTA and CDR2 FQGNSA. Processing released intraepithelial and lamina propria lymphocytes from the graft tissue. Data came from immunoSEQ multiplex PCR; TCRdb stores just in-frame clones and leaves some out. In the table there are about 19,000 clones, approximately 70% of which are singletons. This entry is derived from a study of graft-versus-host responses after intestinal transplantation. Study-wide findings and caveats: GvH clones surfaced in recipient marrow, some emerging earlier in ileum or blood.

This material consisted of ileum tissue, taken 20 days after intestinal transplant. This sequence was found in a human patient who received an intestinal transplant, so some T cells may come from the graft donor. The chain combines TRBV7-2 with TRBJ2-7; 8 nucleotides agree with TRBD2. The CDR3 spells CASSFRRGVYEQYF. Here the CDR3 DNA reads TGTGCCAGCAGCTTCCGGCGGGGGGTCTACGAGCAGTACTTC.